Below, one T cell receptor beta chain is given with its context. Its antigen is not identified. Different DNA sequences within this sample yield the same CDR3. CDR3 size: 12 residues. The germline V and J ends were trimmed by 0 bases and 4 bases, with 2 bases remaining between them. CDR1 SGDLS and CDR2 YYNGEE come from the germline V gene. Time point meaning: week 11, during vaccination. Every vaccine dose comprised 300 ug of mutant IDH1 20-mer peptide plus topical imiquimod. The data originate from a study of a mutant IDH1 vaccine in newly diagnosed glioma. In the study overall: Initiation of the vaccine course occurred 4-6 weeks after radiotherapy alone, or alongside temozolomide cycles.

Measured with immunoSEQ multiplex PCR; TCRdb has only the in-frame clones, and not every one. Among around 60,000 clones, 84% were seen once, and the ten largest hold approximately 9.5%. The chain employs TRBV9 and TRBJ1-3; D unresolved. Sequenced here: PBMCs, sampled from a glioma patient whose treatment included an IDH1 peptide vaccine. The origin of this receptor is a woman between 45 and 60 years old with glioma. In DNA, the CDR3 is TGTGCCAGCAGCGTAGCAGGAAACACCATATATTTT. Translation gives CASSVAGNTIYF.